A single sample gave rise to the 2 T cell receptor beta chains below, sequenced in a study of T-cell reconstitution after alpha-beta-depleted transplantation in children. Unique molecular identifiers were used in preparing the TCRbeta library. One entry per CDR3 protein results from TCRdb running MiXCR on the PCR reads. The table lists 200,000 or so distinct CDR3 sequences, roughly 8.3% of them singletons. The sample consisted of PBMCs, mostly from graft donor cells, taken 360 days after TCRalphabeta/CD19-depleted stem cell transplant. These receptor sequences come from a male patient under 10 years old who had a stem cell transplant for acute myeloid leukemia, so the T cells may come from the graft donor.

This clonotype was found a few times. The chain uses TRBV5-1 and TRBJ2-5, with 9 bases aligning to TRBD2. The germline V gene encodes CDR1 SGHRS and CDR2 YFSETQ. The junction had 9 bases not matched to a gene; V was cut back by 7 bases and J by 2 bases. CDR3 length: 15 amino acids. CDR3 loop: CASRYGLAIQETQYF. The CDR3, as DNA: TGCGCCAGCCGCTACGGACTAGCGATTCAAGAGACCCAGTACTTC. The whole variable domain, filled in from reference TRBV5-1 and TRBJ2-5, reads KAGVTQTPRYLIKTRGQQVTLSCSPISGHRSVSWYQQTPGQGLQFLFEYFSETQRNKGNFPGRFSGRQFSNSRSEMNVSTLELGDSALYLCASRYGLAIQETQYFGPGTRLLVL.

In this sample, this clonotype turned up a few times. The gene calls are TRBV20-1 and TRBJ1-1; a weak D match, TRBD1 (5 bases). Germline V gives CDR1 DFQATT, CDR2 SNEGSKA (reference sequence). The CDR3 extends over 15 amino acids. V shed 0 bases and J shed 2 bases, with 13 bases lying between them. The DNA of the CDR3 is TGCAGTGCTAGAGATTTTTTAGGGGAAAACACTGAAGCTTTCTTT. This sequence encodes CSARDFLGENTEAFF.